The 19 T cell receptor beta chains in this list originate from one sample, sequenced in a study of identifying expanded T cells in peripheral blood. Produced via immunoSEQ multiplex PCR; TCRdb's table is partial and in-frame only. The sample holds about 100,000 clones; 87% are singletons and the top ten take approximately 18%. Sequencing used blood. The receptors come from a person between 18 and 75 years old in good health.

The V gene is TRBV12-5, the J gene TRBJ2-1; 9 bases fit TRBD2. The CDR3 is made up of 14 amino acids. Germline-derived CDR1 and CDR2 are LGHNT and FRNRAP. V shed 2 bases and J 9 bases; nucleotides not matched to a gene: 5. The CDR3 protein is CASGLPGLAGEQFF. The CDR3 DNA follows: TGTGCTAGTGGTTTGCCGGGACTAGCAGGTGAGCAGTTCTTC.

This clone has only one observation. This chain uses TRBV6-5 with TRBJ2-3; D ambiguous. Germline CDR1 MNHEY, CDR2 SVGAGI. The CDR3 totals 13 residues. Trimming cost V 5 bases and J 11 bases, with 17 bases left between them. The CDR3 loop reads CASSQTNGFGQYF. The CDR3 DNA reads TGTGCCAGCAGTCAGACAAACGGGTTCGGGCAGTATTTT.

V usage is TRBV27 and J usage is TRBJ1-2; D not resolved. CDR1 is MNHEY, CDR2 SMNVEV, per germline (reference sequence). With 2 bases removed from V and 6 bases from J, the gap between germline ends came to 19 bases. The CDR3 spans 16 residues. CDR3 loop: CASSLTANGFGDGYTF. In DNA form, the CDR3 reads TGTGCCAGCAGTTTAACAGCCAACGGGTTTGGCGATGGCTACACCTTC.

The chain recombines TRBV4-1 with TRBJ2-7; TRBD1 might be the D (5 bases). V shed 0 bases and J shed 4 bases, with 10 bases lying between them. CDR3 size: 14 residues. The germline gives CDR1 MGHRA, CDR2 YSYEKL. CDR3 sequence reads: CASSQDPRVYEQYF. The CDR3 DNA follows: TGCGCCAGCAGCCAAGATCCCAGGGTTTACGAGCAGTACTTC.

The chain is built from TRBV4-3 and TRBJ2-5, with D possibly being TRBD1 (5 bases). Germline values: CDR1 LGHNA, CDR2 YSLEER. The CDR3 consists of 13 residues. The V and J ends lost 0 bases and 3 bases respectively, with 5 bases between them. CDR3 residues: CASSQDREETQYF. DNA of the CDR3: TGCGCCAGCAGCCAAGACAGGGAAGAGACCCAGTACTTC.

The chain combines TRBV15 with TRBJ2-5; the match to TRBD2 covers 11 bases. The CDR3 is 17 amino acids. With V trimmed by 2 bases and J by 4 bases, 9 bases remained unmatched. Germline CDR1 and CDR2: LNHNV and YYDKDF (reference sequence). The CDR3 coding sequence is TGTGCCACCAGCAGACCCGCACTAGCGGGGGTGGGAGAGACCCAGTACTTC. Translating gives CATSRPALAGVGETQYF.

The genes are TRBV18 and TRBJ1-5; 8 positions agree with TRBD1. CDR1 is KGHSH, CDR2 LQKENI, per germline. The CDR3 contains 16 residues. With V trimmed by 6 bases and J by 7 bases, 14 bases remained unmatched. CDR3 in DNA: TGTGCCAGCTCGGATAAAACAGGGGGTGCTTACCAGCCCCAGCATTTT. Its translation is CASSDKTGGAYQPQHF.

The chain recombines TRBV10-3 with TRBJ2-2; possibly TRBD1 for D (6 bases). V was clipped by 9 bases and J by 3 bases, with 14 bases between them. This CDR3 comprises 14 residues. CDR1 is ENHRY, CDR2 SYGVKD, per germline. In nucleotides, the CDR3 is TGTGCCATGTCCGTAAACAGGGACACCGGGGAGCTGTTTTTT. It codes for CAMSVNRDTGELFF.

The CDR3 spells CASIPNPGLPYEQYF. CDR3 nucleotides: TGTGCCAGCATCCCTAACCCGGGACTCCCCTACGAGCAGTACTTC. This rearrangement joins TRBV2 to TRBJ2-7, with TRBD2 as a possible D gene (6 bases). The CDR3 is 15 residues long. The germline gives CDR1 SNHLY, CDR2 FYNNEI. Trimming took 7 bases from V and 2 from J, leaving 18 bases between them.

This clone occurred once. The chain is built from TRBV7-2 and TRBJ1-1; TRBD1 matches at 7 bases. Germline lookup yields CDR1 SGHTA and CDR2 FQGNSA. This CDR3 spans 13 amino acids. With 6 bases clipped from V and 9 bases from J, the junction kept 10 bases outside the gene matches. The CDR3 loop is CASRESRGSKAFF. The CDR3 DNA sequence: TGTGCCAGCAGAGAATCCAGGGGGTCAAAAGCTTTCTTT.

This chain's CDR3 is CASSYVGPRNEKLFF. The CDR3 nucleotides read TGTGCCAGCAGTTACGTGGGACCGCGTAATGAAAAACTGTTTTTT. The chain links TRBV6-6 to TRBJ1-4, with a tentative D call TRBD1 (5 bases). Germline lookup yields CDR1 MNHNY and CDR2 SVGAGI (reference sequence). The CDR3 covers 15 residues. Trimming took off 2 bases at V and 4 bases at J, with 11 bases between the two ends.

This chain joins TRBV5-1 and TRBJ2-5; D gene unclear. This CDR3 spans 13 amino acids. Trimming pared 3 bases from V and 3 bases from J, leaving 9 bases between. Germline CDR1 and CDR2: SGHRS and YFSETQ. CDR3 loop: CASSSPWEETQYF. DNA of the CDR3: TGCGCCAGCAGCTCCCCGTGGGAAGAGACCCAGTACTTC.

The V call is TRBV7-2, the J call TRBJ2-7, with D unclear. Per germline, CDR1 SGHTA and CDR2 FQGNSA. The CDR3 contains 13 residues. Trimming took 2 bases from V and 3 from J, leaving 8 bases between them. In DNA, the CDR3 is TGTGCCAGCAGCTTAACGGCAAACTACGAGCAGTACTTC. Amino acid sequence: CASSLTANYEQYF.

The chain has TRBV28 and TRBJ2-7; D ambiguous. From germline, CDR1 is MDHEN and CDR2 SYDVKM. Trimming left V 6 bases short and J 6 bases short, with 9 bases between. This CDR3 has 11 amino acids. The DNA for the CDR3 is TGTGCCAGCAGCCGATATTTCGAGCAGTACTTC. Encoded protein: CASSRYFEQYF.

CDR3 sequence (DNA): TGTGCCAGCAGCCCCGGACAATCACCCTACAATGAGCAGTTCTTC. It translates to CASSPGQSPYNEQFF. The J gene is TRBJ2-1, the V gene TRBV7-9, with a tentative D call TRBD1 (5 bases). Trimming shortened V by 5 bases and J by 2 bases, and 13 bases separated the two germline ends. Germline V CDR1 and CDR2: SEHNR, FQNEAQ (reference sequence). This CDR3 is 15 amino acids long. Variable domain in full (rest from reference TRBV7-9 and TRBJ2-1): DTGVSQNPRHKITKRGQNVTFRCDPISEHNRLYWYRQTLGQGPEFLTYFQNEAQLEKSRLLSDRFSAERPKGSFSTLEIQRTEQGDSAMYLCASSPGQSPYNEQFFGPGTRLTVL.

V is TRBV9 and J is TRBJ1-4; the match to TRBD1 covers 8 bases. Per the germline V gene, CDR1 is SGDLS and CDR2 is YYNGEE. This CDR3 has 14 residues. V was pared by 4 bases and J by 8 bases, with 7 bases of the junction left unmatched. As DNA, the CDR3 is TGTGCCAGCAGCCCCCGACAGGGGCCAGAAAAACTGTTTTTT. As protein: CASSPRQGPEKLFF.

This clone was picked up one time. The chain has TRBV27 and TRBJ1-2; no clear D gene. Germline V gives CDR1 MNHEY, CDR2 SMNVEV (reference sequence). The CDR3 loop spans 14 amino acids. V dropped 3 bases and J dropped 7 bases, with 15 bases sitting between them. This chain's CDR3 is CASSFGRAPSGYTF. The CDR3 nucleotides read TGTGCCAGCAGTTTTGGTAGGGCCCCCTCTGGCTACACCTTC.

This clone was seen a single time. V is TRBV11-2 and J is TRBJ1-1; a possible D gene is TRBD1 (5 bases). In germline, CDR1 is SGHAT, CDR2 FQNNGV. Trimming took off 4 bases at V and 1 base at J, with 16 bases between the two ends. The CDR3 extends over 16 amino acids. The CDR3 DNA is TGTGCCAGCAGCTCTACCGGGGCACCCGGGAACACTGAAGCTTTCTTT. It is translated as CASSSTGAPGNTEAFF.

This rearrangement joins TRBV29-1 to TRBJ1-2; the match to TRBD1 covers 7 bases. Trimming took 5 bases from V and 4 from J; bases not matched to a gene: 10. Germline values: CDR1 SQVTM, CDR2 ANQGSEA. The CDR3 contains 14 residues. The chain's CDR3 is CSVFGQEGAYGYTF. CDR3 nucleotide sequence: TGCAGCGTTTTTGGACAGGAGGGGGCCTATGGCTACACCTTC.